This record concerns one T cell receptor (beta chain) sequence. This specimen comes from a study of blood T cell repertoires in COVID-19. Trimming left V 5 bases short and J 6 bases short, with 10 bases between. CDR3 size: 13 residues. Per germline, CDR1 SEHNR and CDR2 FQNEAQ (reference sequence). Original processing notes: From reference gene primer amplification, estimates of nucleated cell counts were derived. Using immunoSEQ multiplex PCR, the repertoire was profiled, and TCRdb retains in-frame clones only, with some absent. That table furnishes V, J and clone size, whereas the DNA furnished D and trimming. The table includes about 440,000 clones, 70% to 90% detected once.

The chain recombines TRBV7-9 with TRBJ1-4; TRBD1 might be the D (5 bases). The sequencing sample was made of peripheral blood. The receptor's source is a woman aged 45-60 years with COVID-19, enrolled during active disease. The CDR3 DNA sequence: TGTGCCAGCAGCGAGGGAGGGGATGAAAAACTGTTTTTT. Translated, it gives CASSEGGDEKLFF.